The rows below give T cell receptor beta chains drawn from one sample of a study of T cell responses to AZD1222 COVID-19 vaccine. The repertoire was sequenced with immunoSEQ multiplex PCR; TCRdb's copy has only in-frame clones and lacks some. This table holds some 140,000 clones, roughly 89% found once. The starting material was peripheral blood, obtained on day 0 of AZD1222 vaccination. These receptors all stem from an adult in good health. The CDR3 runs from the conserved cysteine through the conserved F or W. D genes are given only for firm matches. Clone size is given for some rows only: seen once, a few or many times, or a class if the clone is expanded.

J | D | size | V | DNA | CDR3
TRBJ2-3 | . | . | TRBV5-1 | TGCGCCAGCAGCTTTAACACAGATACGCAGTATTTT | CASSFNTDTQYF
TRBJ2-5 | . | . | TRBV6-5 | TGTGCCAGCAGTTCTCTGACAGGACAAGAGACCCAGTACTTC | CASSSLTGQETQYF
TRBJ1-2 | . | . | TRBV29-1 | TGCAGCGTTGAGACAGCGCGTCTCTATGGCTACACCTTC | CSVETARLYGYTF
TRBJ2-7 | . | . | TRBV24-1 | TGTGCCACCAGTGGGAATGACAGACCTCTATACGAGCAGTACTTC | CATSGNDRPLYEQYF
TRBJ1-2 | TRBD1 | once | TRBV24-1 | TGTGCCACCAGTGATCCTGACAGGGGGTATGGCTACACCTTC | CATSDPDRGYGYTF
TRBJ1-5 | . | . | TRBV15 | TGTGCCACCAGCAGAGATTTTCGGGACGTCTTTAGCAATCAGCCCCAGCATTTT | CATSRDFRDVFSNQPQHF
TRBJ1-6 | . | . | TRBV11-2 | TGTGCCAGCAGTTCCTTGCGGGGGCCTAGGAATTCACCCCTCCACTTT | CASSSLRGPRNSPLHF
TRBJ2-7 | . | . | TRBV27 | TGTGCCAGCAGTTCCAATCAATTACGCGAGCAGTACTTC | CASSSNQLREQYF
TRBJ2-7 | . | once | TRBV11-2 | TGTGCCAGCAGCTTAGAACACGGCTACGAGCAGTACTTC | CASSLEHGYEQYF
TRBJ1-2 | . | . | TRBV4-2 | TGTGCCAGCAGCCAACGCACTTATGGCTACACCTTC | CASSQRTYGYTF
TRBJ1-1 | TRBD1 | . | TRBV14 | TGTGCCAGCAGCCAAGACGGGACAGGGGGCGCAAGGAACACTGAAGCTTTCTTT | CASSQDGTGGARNTEAFF
TRBJ1-3 | TRBD1 | . | TRBV9 | TGTGCCAGCAGCAAAAGGACAGGGAGCAACACCATATATTTT | CASSKRTGSNTIYF
TRBJ2-1 | . | . | TRBV7-2 | TGTGCCAGCAGCTCCGACAGGTCTTCCTACAATGAGCAGTTCTTC | CASSSDRSSYNEQFF
TRBJ1-6 | TRBD1 | . | TRBV7-2 | TGTGCCAGCAGCTTAGTTGGGCCGGGACAGGGAGCTTCACCCCTCCACTTT | CASSLVGPGQGASPLHF
TRBJ1-2 | . | . | TRBV10-3 | TGTGCCATCAGTCTTAGCTCCCTTGATGGCTACACCTTC | CAISLSSLDGYTF
TRBJ1-2 | TRBD1 | . | TRBV6-2/TRBV6-3 | TGTGCCAGCAGCTCCGGGACAGAGGCTTCTGGCTACACCTTC | CASSSGTEASGYTF
TRBJ1-5 | . | . | TRBV19 | TGTGCCAGTAGTAAAGGACATTTTACCAGGGATTATAGCAATCAGCCCCAGCATTTT | CASSKGHFTRDYSNQPQHF
TRBJ2-7 | . | . | TRBV6-2/TRBV6-3 | TGTGCCAGCAGTTTTGGGGGATCCTACGAGCAGTACTTC | CASSFGGSYEQYF
TRBJ1-4 | . | once | TRBV20-1 | TGCAGTGCTAGTACAGGAACTAATGAAAAACTGTTTTTT | CSASTGTNEKLFF
TRBJ1-2 | TRBD1 | . | TRBV4-2 | TGTGCCAGCAGCCAAGGTGCAGGGGGCGACTATGGCTACACCTTC | CASSQGAGGDYGYTF
TRBJ2-7 | . | few | TRBV18 | TGTGCCAGCTCACCCTCTACACGTAATACCTACGAGCAGTACTTC | CASSPSTRNTYEQYF
TRBJ2-3 | . | medium-sized | TRBV7-9 | TGTGCCAGCGACCCACTGGGCGGGACCACAGATACGCAGTATTTT | CASDPLGGTTDTQYF
TRBJ1-6 | . | . | TRBV6-5 | TGTGCCAGTCTTCGGCGATTCGGGGATAATTCACCCCTCCACTTT | CASLRRFGDNSPLHF
TRBJ1-4 | . | . | TRBV28 | TGTGCCAGCACCTTAATATTGGGGGAAAAACTGTTTTTT | CASTLILGEKLFF
TRBJ2-7 | . | . | TRBV19 | TGTGCCAGTAGTATTCGGGCTTATTCCTACGAGCAGTACTTC | CASSIRAYSYEQYF
TRBJ1-5 | . | . | TRBV10-3 | TGTGCCATCAGTGAGTCGACAATAAGGGTCCCAAGGCAGCCCCAGCATTTT | CAISESTIRVPRQPQHF
TRBJ2-7 | TRBD1 | . | TRBV7-2 | TGTGCCAGCAGCTTAAGAGGACAGGGCGAGCAGTACTTC | CASSLRGQGEQYF
TRBJ2-7 | . | . | TRBV7-9 | TGTGCCAGCAGCCACAGCTCCTACGAGCAGTACTTC | CASSHSSYEQYF
TRBJ2-3 | . | once | TRBV7-8 | TGTGCCAGCAGCTTGTCCCCCCTTCGGCGGGGTGGGGGAGCGGATACGCAGTATTTT | CASSLSPLRRGGGADTQYF
TRBJ2-3 | . | . | TRBV6-5 | TGTGCCAGCAGCTTGAGGGCGGCAGATACGCAGTATTTT | CASSLRAADTQYF
TRBJ2-4 | . | once | TRBV6-1 | TGTGCCAGCAGTGAGGGAGGTCTAGCCAAAAACATTCAGTACTTC | CASSEGGLAKNIQYF
TRBJ2-4 | . | . | TRBV12-1 | TGTGCCAGCAGCCCTCGGGACAGGGGACCTGAGGGGGTCAAAAACATTCAGTACTTC | CASSPRDRGPEGVKNIQYF
TRBJ2-1 | TRBD2 | . | TRBV28 | TGTGCCAGCAGCCCCCTCCGGGGACTAGCCTCCCACAATGAGCAGTTCTTC | CASSPLRGLASHNEQFF
TRBJ2-3 | TRBD2 | . | TRBV9 | TGTGCCAGCAGCGCTAGCGGGAGGGCCGCAGATACGCAGTATTTT | CASSASGRAADTQYF
TRBJ1-1 | . | . | TRBV19 | TGTGCCAGTAGTATCGGAGGGGGATACACTGAAGCTTTCTTT | CASSIGGGYTEAFF
TRBJ2-2 | TRBD2 | . | TRBV2 | TGTGCCAGCAAACGACAGACTAGCGGGAGGGTCGGGGAGCTGTTTTTT | CASKRQTSGRVGELFF
TRBJ1-6 | . | . | TRBV19 | TGTGCCAGTACCAGAGGGACGGTCAATTCACCCCTCCACTTT | CASTRGTVNSPLHF
TRBJ1-4 | . | . | TRBV30 | TGTGCCTGGAGCCGCGGTGGAGAAAAACTGTTTTTT | CAWSRGGEKLFF
TRBJ2-7 | TRBD1 | . | TRBV27 | TGTGCCAGCAGTTTTATCGGACAGGAGAACTACGAGCAGTACTTC | CASSFIGQENYEQYF
TRBJ2-1 | . | . | TRBV12-3/TRBV12-4 | TGTGCCAGCAGTTCGGCGCAATACAATGAGCAGTTCTTC | CASSSAQYNEQFF
TRBJ1-5 | . | . | TRBV25-1 | TGTGCCAGCAGTGAATTTGGCGGCAATCAGCCCCAGCATTTT | CASSEFGGNQPQHF
TRBJ2-5 | . | . | TRBV25-1 | TGTGCCAGCAACAGGGGCGGGACAGAGACCCAGTACTTC | CASNRGGTETQYF
TRBJ1-1 | . | . | TRBV7-2 | TGTGCCAGCAGCTTAGCGCTGGCTGAAGCTTTCTTT | CASSLALAEAFF
TRBJ2-4 | . | . | TRBV28 | TGTGCCAGCAGACCCGGAGGACTAGCCAAAAACATTCAGTACTTC | CASRPGGLAKNIQYF
TRBJ1-5 | . | once | TRBV11-2 | TGTGCCAGCAGCTTAGATAGGCACTTGAGTCAGCCCCAGCATTTT | CASSLDRHLSQPQHF
TRBJ2-6 | TRBD2 | . | TRBV28 | TGTGCCAGCAGAAGACTAGCGGGCCCCTCTGGGGCCAACGTCCTGACTTTC | CASRRLAGPSGANVLTF
TRBJ2-5 | . | . | TRBV7-8 | TGTGCCAGCAGCGAAGGACGCCCCCCAGAGACCCAGTACTTC | CASSEGRPPETQYF
TRBJ2-3 | . | . | TRBV2 | TGTGCCAGCATGGGACGGCCGACAGATACGCAGTATTTT | CASMGRPTDTQYF